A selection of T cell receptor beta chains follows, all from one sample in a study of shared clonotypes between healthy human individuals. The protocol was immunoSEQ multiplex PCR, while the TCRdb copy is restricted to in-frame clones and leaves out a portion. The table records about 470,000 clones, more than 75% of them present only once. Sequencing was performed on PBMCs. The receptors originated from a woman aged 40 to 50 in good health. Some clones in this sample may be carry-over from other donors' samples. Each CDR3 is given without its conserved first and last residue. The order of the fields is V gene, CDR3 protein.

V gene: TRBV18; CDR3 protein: ASSPLDRGRGSEPGNTIY
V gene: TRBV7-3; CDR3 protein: ASSLTRSSTDTQY
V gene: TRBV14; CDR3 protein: ASSPTSGRRGYEQY
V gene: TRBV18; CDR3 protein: ASSPEGQGLYEQY
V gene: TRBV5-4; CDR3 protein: ASSAGQSFSTDTQY
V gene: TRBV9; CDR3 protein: ASSALAGPNTGELF
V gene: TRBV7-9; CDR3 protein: ASSLDRNNEKLF
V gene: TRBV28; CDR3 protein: ASSLGDIQY
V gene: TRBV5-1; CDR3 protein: ASRGGDIVGEEQY
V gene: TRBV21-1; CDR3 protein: ASSKDPFDGLHEQY
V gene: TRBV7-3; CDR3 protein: ASSLTSGTGGTGTEAF
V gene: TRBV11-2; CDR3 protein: ASSIWGAFPYEQY
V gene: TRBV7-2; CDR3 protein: ASSRQGLASNNEQF
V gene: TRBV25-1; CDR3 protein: ASSELGTEKPHEQY
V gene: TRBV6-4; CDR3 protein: ASSPGLSTDTQY
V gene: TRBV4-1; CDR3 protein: ASSQQGARGYT
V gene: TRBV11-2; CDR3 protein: ASSLFLAGVTDTQY
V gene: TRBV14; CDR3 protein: ASSRGTSGENEQF
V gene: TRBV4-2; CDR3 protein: ASSQEAGRDSPLH
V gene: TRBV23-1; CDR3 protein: ASPPASGRAKETQY
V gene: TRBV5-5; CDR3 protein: ASSLRDRVEKLF
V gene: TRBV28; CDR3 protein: ASSPTGSGANVLT
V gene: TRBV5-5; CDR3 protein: ASSSQGYEQY
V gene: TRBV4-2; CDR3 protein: ASSPPPGGARGYT
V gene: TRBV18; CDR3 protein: ASSPVGPNTEAF
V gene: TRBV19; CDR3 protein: ASSIRPGLADTQY
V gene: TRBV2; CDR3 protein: ASARDRERGETQY
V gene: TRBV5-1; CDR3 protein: ASSLFSGLAQQETQY
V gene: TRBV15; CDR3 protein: ATSRDPGSTYGYT
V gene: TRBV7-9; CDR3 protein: ASSLGFDRGQRTYEQY
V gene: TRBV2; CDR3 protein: ASKGGNHNEQF
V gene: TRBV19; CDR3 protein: ASSIGGLAETYEQY
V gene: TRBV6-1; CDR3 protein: ASTRAASYEQY
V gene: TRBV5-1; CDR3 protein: ASSPRLGAITGELF
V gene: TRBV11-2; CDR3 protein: AVGSLHYGYT
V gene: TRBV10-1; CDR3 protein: ASGGTDEETQY
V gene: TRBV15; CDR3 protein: ATRRGGQGGEKLF
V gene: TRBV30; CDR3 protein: AWKDSRGPYEQF
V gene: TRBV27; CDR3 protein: ASTESLLGVHEQF
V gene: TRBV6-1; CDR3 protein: ASSDRAGEAF
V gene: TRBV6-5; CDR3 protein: ASSSYRRHTGELF
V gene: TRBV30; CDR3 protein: AWRDGQARSPLH
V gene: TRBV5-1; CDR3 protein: ASSLSGRAIDTQY
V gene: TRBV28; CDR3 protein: ASSRDGYT
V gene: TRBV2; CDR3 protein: ASSDRAGSETQY
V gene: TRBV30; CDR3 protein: AWIPSYAGRVYNEQF
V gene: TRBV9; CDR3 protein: ASQQTTDTQY
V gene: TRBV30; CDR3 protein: AWSVRGRLNTEAF
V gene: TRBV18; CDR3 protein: ASSPLASSYEQY
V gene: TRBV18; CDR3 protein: ASSPAGSYEQY
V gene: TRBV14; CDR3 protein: ASSRGTSGTYEQF
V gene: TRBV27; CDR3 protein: ASSPLYGDTEAF